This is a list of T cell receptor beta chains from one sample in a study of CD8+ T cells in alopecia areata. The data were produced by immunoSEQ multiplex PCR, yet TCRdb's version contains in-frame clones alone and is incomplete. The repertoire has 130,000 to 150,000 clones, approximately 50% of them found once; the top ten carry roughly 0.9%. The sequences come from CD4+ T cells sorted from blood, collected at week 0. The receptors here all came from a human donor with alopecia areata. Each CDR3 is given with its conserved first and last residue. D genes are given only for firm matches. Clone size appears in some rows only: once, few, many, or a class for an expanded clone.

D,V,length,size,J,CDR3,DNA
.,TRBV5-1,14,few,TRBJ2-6,CASSLGNGANVLTF,TGCGCCAGCAGCTTGGGGAACGGGGCCAACGTCCTGACTTTC
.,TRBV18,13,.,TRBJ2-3,CASSTGVTDTQYF,TGTGCCAGCTCGACGGGTGTCACAGATACGCAGTATTTT
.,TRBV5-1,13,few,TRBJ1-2,CASSLRSNYGYTF,TGCGCCAGCAGCCTCAGGAGCAACTATGGCTACACCTTC
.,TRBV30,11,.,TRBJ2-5,CAWTPGETQYF,TGTGCCTGGACCCCGGGGGAGACCCAGTACTTC
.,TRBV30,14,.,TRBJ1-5,CAWSAQRQAQPQHF,TGTGCCTGGAGTGCGCAACGGCAGGCTCAGCCCCAGCATTTT
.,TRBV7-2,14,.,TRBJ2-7,CASSLTSGAYEQYF,TGTGCCAGCAGCTTAACCTCGGGGGCCTACGAGCAGTACTTC
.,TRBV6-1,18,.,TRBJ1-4,CASSEMFGRTATNEKLFF,TGTGCCAGCAGTGAAATGTTTGGCAGGACAGCAACTAATGAAAAACTGTTTTTT
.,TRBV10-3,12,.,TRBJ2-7,CAISEASYEQYF,TGTGCCATCAGCGAAGCTAGTTACGAGCAGTACTTC
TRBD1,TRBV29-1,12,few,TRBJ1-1,CSVKTGDSEAFF,TGCAGCGTTAAGACAGGGGATTCTGAAGCTTTCTTT
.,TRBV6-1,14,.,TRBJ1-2,CASSPDRINYGYTF,TGTGCCAGCAGTCCGGACAGAATTAACTATGGCTACACCTTC
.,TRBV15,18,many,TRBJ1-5,CATSRGLGGRAGNQPQHF,TGTGCCACCAGCAGAGGCCTCGGGGGCAGGGCTGGCAATCAGCCCCAGCATTTT
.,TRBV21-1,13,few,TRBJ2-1,CASSKGRDNEQFF,TGTGCCAGCAGCAAAGGTAGAGACAATGAGCAGTTCTTC
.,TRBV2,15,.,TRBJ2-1,CASSVERSSYNEQFF,TGTGCCAGCAGCGTCGAGCGGAGCTCCTACAATGAGCAGTTCTTC
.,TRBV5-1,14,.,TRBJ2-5,CASSKNGQQETQYF,TGCGCCAGCAGCAAGAACGGACAGCAAGAGACCCAGTACTTC
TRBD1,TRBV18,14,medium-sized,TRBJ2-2,CASSQGQTTGELFF,TGTGCCAGCTCACAGGGACAGACCACCGGGGAGCTGTTTTTT
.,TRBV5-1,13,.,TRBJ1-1,CASWEIPGTEAFF,TGCGCCAGCTGGGAGATCCCAGGCACTGAAGCTTTCTTT
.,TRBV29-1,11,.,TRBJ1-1,CSETANTEAFF,TGCAGCGAGACAGCGAACACTGAAGCTTTCTTT
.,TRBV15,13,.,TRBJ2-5,CATSRGLEETQYF,TGTGCCACCAGCAGAGGGTTAGAAGAGACCCAGTACTTC
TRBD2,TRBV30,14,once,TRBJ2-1,CAWIPPTSGRKQFF,TGTGCCTGGATCCCGCCGACTAGCGGGAGGAAGCAGTTCTTC
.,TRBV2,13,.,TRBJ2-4,CASSVARGNIQYF,TGTGCCAGCAGTGTCGCGAGGGGAAACATTCAGTACTTC
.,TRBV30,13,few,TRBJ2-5,CAWSVRPGETQYF,TGTGCCTGGAGTGTCCGACCAGGGGAGACCCAGTACTTC
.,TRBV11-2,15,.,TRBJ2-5,CASSLRQTSQETQYF,TGTGCCAGCAGCTTACGCCAGACTAGCCAAGAGACCCAGTACTTC
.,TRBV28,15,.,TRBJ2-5,CASSLIQGSQETQYF,TGTGCCAGCAGTTTGATACAGGGCTCCCAAGAGACCCAGTACTTC
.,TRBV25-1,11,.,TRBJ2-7,CATGAFYEQYF,TGTGCTACAGGAGCCTTCTACGAGCAGTACTTC
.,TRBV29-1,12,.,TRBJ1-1,CSAQDLNTEAFF,TGCAGCGCGCAGGATTTGAACACTGAAGCTTTCTTT
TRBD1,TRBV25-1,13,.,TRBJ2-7,CASRLGGRYEQYF,TGTGCCAGCAGGTTAGGGGGCCGTTACGAGCAGTACTTC
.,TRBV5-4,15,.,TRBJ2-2,CASSLREKNTGELFF,TGTGCCAGCAGCTTGCGAGAGAAGAACACCGGGGAGCTGTTTTTT
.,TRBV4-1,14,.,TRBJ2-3,CASSQDHRGDTQYF,TGCGCCAGCAGCCAAGATCATCGCGGGGATACGCAGTATTTT
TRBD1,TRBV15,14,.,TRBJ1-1,CATSKQGNLAGAFF,TGTGCCACCAGCAAACAGGGGAATCTTGCGGGAGCTTTCTTT
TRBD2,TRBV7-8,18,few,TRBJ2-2,CASSLIVAGRENTGELFF,TGTGCCAGCAGCTTAATAGTAGCGGGAAGGGAGAACACCGGGGAGCTGTTTTTT
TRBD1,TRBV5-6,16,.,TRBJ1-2,CASSLSPDRKFYGYTF,TGTGCCAGCAGCCTTTCCCCGGACAGGAAATTTTATGGCTACACCTTC